These 32 T cell receptor beta chains were sequenced from one sample in a study of T cell responses to AZD1222 COVID-19 vaccine. Sequenced by immunoSEQ multiplex PCR; TCRdb stores in-frame clones only, minus some. Among roughly 150,000 clones listed, around 92% were seen once. The sequencing here drew on peripheral blood, taken 28 days after the second AZD1222 dose. The source is an adult who received the AZD1222 COVID-19 vaccine.

The rearrangement links TRBV5-8 to TRBJ2-5; D is possibly TRBD1 or TRBD2 (5 bases each). Trimming removed 5 bases at V and 5 bases at J, with 19 bases between. The germline CDR1 and CDR2 sequences are SGHTS and YDEGEE. The CDR3 loop spans 15 amino acids. CDR3 in DNA: TGTGCCAGCAGGCGGGTAGGGGCGGGCTACGAGACCCAGTACTTC. It translates to CASRRVGAGYETQYF.

The CDR3 coding sequence is TGTGCCAGCAGCTTAGGACAGGGAGGTTCACCCCTCCACTTT. Protein sequence: CASSLGQGGSPLHF. V is TRBV7-9 and J is TRBJ1-6; 7 bases are shared with TRBD1. The CDR3 contains 14 residues. The V and J ends lost 1 base and 9 bases, in that order; junction bases with no gene match: 3. CDR1 is SEHNR, CDR2 FQNEAQ, per germline (reference sequence).

The chain joins TRBV30 to TRBJ2-7, with D hard to call. This CDR3 has 11 amino acids. The ends were cut back, 5 bases at V and 4 bases at J, with 9 bases in the middle. CDR1 is GTSNPN and CDR2 is SVGIG in the germline V gene (reference sequence). The CDR3 DNA reads as TGTGCCTGGGGCTATTTGTACGAGCAGTACTTC. As protein: CAWGYLYEQYF. The whole variable domain, filled in from reference TRBV30 and TRBJ2-7, reads SQTIHQWPATLVQPVGSPLSLECTVEGTSNPNLYWYRQAAGRGLQLLFYSVGIGQISSEVPQNLSASRPQDRQFILSSKKLLLSDSGFYLCAWGYLYEQYFGPGTRLTVT.

The rearrangement links TRBV10-1 to TRBJ1-1; no definite D call. The CDR3 sequence is 13 residues long. Germline V gene lookup returns CDR1 WNHNN and CDR2 SYGVQD (reference sequence). Trimming removed 5 bases at V and 2 bases at J, with 9 bases between. CDR3 region: CASSLFSNTEAFF. As DNA, the CDR3 is TGCGCCAGCAGTCTCTTTTCTAACACTGAAGCTTTCTTT.

The V gene is TRBV5-1, the J gene TRBJ2-3; TRBD2 agrees at 11 bases. Germline lookup yields CDR1 SGHRS and CDR2 YFSETQ. This CDR3 comprises 15 residues. Trimming at V came to 1 base and at J to 7 bases, leaving 5 bases not matched to a gene. CDR3 sequence reads: CASSLLGTSGHTQYF. The CDR3, as DNA: TGCGCCAGCAGCTTGTTAGGGACTAGCGGCCATACGCAGTATTTT. Full variable domain (remainder filled in from reference TRBV5-1 and TRBJ2-3): KAGVTQTPRYLIKTRGQQVTLSCSPISGHRSVSWYQQTPGQGLQFLFEYFSETQRNKGNFPGRFSGRQFSNSRSEMNVSTLELGDSALYLCASSLLGTSGHTQYFGPGTRLTVL.

V is TRBV19 and J is TRBJ1-2, with D tentatively TRBD1 (5 bases). The CDR3 contains 14 residues. V was trimmed by 2 bases and J by 0 bases, leaving 7 bases between them. The germline CDR1 and CDR2 sequences are LNHDA and SQIVND (reference sequence). CDR3 loop: CASSIRGTNYGYTF. The DNA of the CDR3 is TGTGCCAGTAGTATAAGGGGAACTAACTATGGCTACACCTTC.

Here the CDR3 reads CASSDVVFYNEQFF. The CDR3 DNA is TGTGCCAGCAGTGATGTGGTCTTCTACAATGAGCAGTTCTTC. The V gene is TRBV2, the J gene TRBJ2-1, with no clear D. CDR1 is SNHLY, CDR2 FYNNEI, per germline. The CDR3 runs to 14 residues. The V end lost 3 bases, the J end lost 3 bases, and 9 bases lay between the germline ends.

The chain has TRBV5-8 and TRBJ2-7; D may match TRBD1 or TRBD2 (5 bases each). Germline V lookup: CDR1 SGHTS, CDR2 YDEGEE. Trimming cost V 0 bases and J 4 bases, with 23 bases left between them. The length of the CDR3 is 18 residues. DNA of the CDR3: TGTGCCAGCAGCTTGGCGGGGCTGGGCCCCCGGTGGGAATACGAGCAGTACTTC. It is translated as CASSLAGLGPRWEYEQYF.

The CDR3: CASSHGTGPHEQYF. The DNA for the CDR3 is TGTGCCAGCAGCCACGGGACAGGGCCCCACGAGCAGTACTTC. The genes are TRBV6-5 and TRBJ2-7; 9 bases are shared with TRBD1. CDR1 and CDR2 (germline): MNHEY, SVGAGI. CDR3 length: 14 amino acids. V shed 6 bases, J shed 5 bases, and the junction held 8 bases outside the gene matches.

J is TRBJ1-3 and V is TRBV9; D perhaps matches TRBD1 (5 bases). From germline, CDR1 is SGDLS and CDR2 YYNGEE. The CDR3 covers 17 residues. Trimming took off 2 bases at V and 0 bases at J, with 15 bases between the two ends. The CDR3 spells CASSVGTGHYSGNTIYF. For the CDR3, the DNA is TGTGCCAGCAGCGTGGGCACGGGGCATTACTCTGGAAACACCATATATTTT.

The J gene is TRBJ2-7, the V gene TRBV4-2; TRBD2 is a possible D gene (6 bases). The CDR3 spans 15 residues. Trimming stripped 0 bases from V and 0 bases from J, with 9 bases between. The germline V gene encodes CDR1 LGHNA and CDR2 YNFKEQ. The CDR3 loop reads CASSQERGPSYEQYF. CDR3 nucleotides: TGTGCCAGCAGCCAAGAGCGGGGCCCCTCCTACGAGCAGTACTTC.

This rearrangement joins TRBV20-1 to TRBJ1-1; D is unresolved. Deletions cut 1 base from V and 7 bases from J, with 7 bases between. Germline CDR1 and CDR2: DFQATT and SNEGSKA (reference sequence). The CDR3 spans 11 residues. CDR3 DNA sequence: TGCAGTGCTAGAGGGGTGAATGAAGCTTTCTTT. Protein product: CSARGVNEAFF.

In DNA, the CDR3 is TGTGCCAGCAGTTTGGGACAGATGGGTGGGAATGAGCAGTTCTTC. Translation: CASSLGQMGGNEQFF. The V gene is TRBV27, the J gene TRBJ2-1, with TRBD1 matching over 7 bases. After removal of 3 bases from V and 7 bases from J, the junction contained 9 bases not matched to a gene. Germline assignment: CDR1 MNHEY and CDR2 SMNVEV (reference sequence). This CDR3 has 15 amino acids.

This chain connects TRBV19 to TRBJ2-7; maybe TRBD1 (6 bases). The germline V gene encodes CDR1 LNHDA and CDR2 SQIVND (reference sequence). V was trimmed by 5 bases and J by 0 bases, leaving 11 bases between them. This CDR3 is 14 amino acids long. The CDR3 protein is CASSPEGHSYEQYF. The CDR3 DNA sequence: TGTGCCAGTAGTCCAGAGGGACACTCCTACGAGCAGTACTTC.

This rearrangement joins TRBV7-9 to TRBJ1-2; TRBD1 matches at 7 bases. CDR1 is SEHNR, CDR2 FQNEAQ, per germline (reference sequence). The trim removed 5 bases at V and 6 bases at J, leaving 6 bases unmatched. The CDR3 has 13 residues. In DNA, the CDR3 is TGTGCCAGCAGCCCAGGACAGGCTCATGGCTACACCTTC. Translated: CASSPGQAHGYTF.

This chain joins TRBV6-5 and TRBJ1-2; maybe TRBD1 (5 bases). The germline V gene has CDR1 MNHEY and CDR2 SVGAGI. Trimming shortened V by 9 bases and J by 2 bases, and 16 bases separated the two germline ends. The CDR3 spans 14 residues. CDR3 amino acids: CASETGGANYGYTF. The CDR3 DNA follows: TGTGCCAGTGAAACGGGGGGAGCAAACTATGGCTACACCTTC.

V gene TRBV4-1 combines with J gene TRBJ1-6; the D gene is possibly TRBD1 (6 bases). The CDR3 runs to 15 residues. Trimming shortened V by 0 bases and J by 9 bases, and 12 bases separated the two germline ends. The V gene's germline CDR1 is MGHRA and CDR2 YSYEKL. CDR3 DNA: TGCGCCAGCAGCCAAGAGCCAGGGGCCGGTTCACCCCTCCACTTT. Protein sequence: CASSQEPGAGSPLHF.

This chain uses TRBV5-6 with TRBJ2-2; D remains unclear. Per the germline V gene, CDR1 is SGHDT and CDR2 is YYEEEE. The CDR3 covers 14 residues. Trimming removed 0 bases from V and 5 bases from J, with 8 bases in between. The CDR3 loop is CASSLGRWTGELFF. For the CDR3, the DNA is TGTGCCAGCAGCTTGGGTCGGTGGACCGGGGAGCTGTTTTTT.

The CDR3 DNA reads as TGCGCCAGCAGCCAAGATTTTTCGAACACTGAAGCTTTCTTT. It yields the protein CASSQDFSNTEAFF. The chain couples TRBV4-1 to TRBJ1-1; D unclear. CDR3 size: 14 residues. The ends were cut back, 0 bases at V and 1 base at J, with 6 bases in the middle. From germline, CDR1 is MGHRA and CDR2 YSYEKL.

The chain combines TRBV6-1 with TRBJ1-6; maybe TRBD1 (6 bases). The CDR3 loop spans 16 amino acids. With 2 bases removed from V and 8 bases from J, the gap between germline ends came to 16 bases. Germline CDR1 reads MNHNS; CDR2 reads SASEGT. The CDR3 DNA is TGTGCCAGCAGTGAAAGTGTGGGGGGCTCCCATTCACCCCTCCACTTT. Its translation: CASSESVGGSHSPLHF.

This rearrangement joins TRBV18 to TRBJ2-3; D not resolved. The germline V gene has CDR1 KGHSH and CDR2 LQKENI. Deletions cut 0 bases from V and 4 bases from J, with 5 bases between. The CDR3 consists of 13 residues. DNA for the CDR3: TGTGCCAGCTCACCACCCCTATCAGATACGCAGTATTTT. Translation gives CASSPPLSDTQYF. Full variable domain (outside the CDR3, taken from reference TRBV18 and TRBJ2-3): NAGVMQNPRHLVRRRGQEARLRCSPMKGHSHVYWYRQLPEEGLKFMVYLQKENIIDESGMPKERFSAEFPKEGPSILRIQQVVRGDSAAYFCASSPPLSDTQYFGPGTRLTVL.

The rearrangement links TRBV6-5 to TRBJ1-5, with D perhaps matching TRBD1 (5 bases). Trimming removed 6 bases from V and 4 bases from J, with 16 bases in between. The CDR3 is 15 amino acids. The germline gives CDR1 MNHEY, CDR2 SVGAGI. Here the CDR3 DNA reads TGTGCCAGCAGCCTCTTCCAGGGAATGAATCAGCCCCAGCATTTT. This translates into CASSLFQGMNQPQHF.

The chain couples TRBV30 to TRBJ1-2; the match to TRBD1 covers 11 bases. The CDR3 runs to 15 residues. Unmatched junction bases numbered 10, after V lost 8 bases and J lost 2 bases. CDR1 and CDR2 from the germline V gene are GTSNPN and SVGIG (reference sequence). The CDR3 here is CALSGTGGDNYGYTF. DNA of the CDR3: TGTGCCCTCTCCGGGACAGGGGGAGACAACTATGGCTACACCTTC.

This sequence joins TRBV18 and TRBJ1-1, with D tentatively TRBD1 (5 bases). In germline, CDR1 is KGHSH, CDR2 LQKENI. V was clipped by 2 bases and J by 5 bases, with 9 bases between them. The CDR3 runs to 13 residues. The CDR3 is CASSPGGRTEAFF. CDR3 sequence (DNA): TGTGCCAGCTCACCAGGGGGTAGGACTGAAGCTTTCTTT.

The genes are TRBV18 and TRBJ1-3, with TRBD1 as a possible D gene (5 bases). CDR1 KGHSH and CDR2 LQKENI come from the germline V gene. V lost 6 bases to trimming and J lost 0 bases, with 15 bases between them. The CDR3 is 16 residues long. The CDR3 reads CASSPEGPSSGNTIYF. In nucleotides, the CDR3 is TGTGCCAGCTCCCCAGAGGGGCCAAGCTCTGGAAACACCATATATTTT.

This chain links TRBV5-4 with TRBJ1-1, with a possible D match to TRBD1 (6 bases). CDR1 and CDR2 from the germline V gene are SGHNT and YYREEE (reference sequence). V lost 5 bases and J 8 bases, leaving 16 bases between the germline ends. This CDR3 spans 13 amino acids. CDR3 sequence: CASRVGGQREAFF. Here the CDR3 DNA reads TGTGCCAGCAGGGTCGGCGGACAGCGCGAAGCTTTCTTT.

This clone was observed a single time. V gene TRBV19 combines with J gene TRBJ1-3; the D is unclear. There are 15 residues in the CDR3. V was cut by 0 bases and J by 0 bases, with 6 bases left in between. CDR1 and CDR2 from the germline V gene are LNHDA and SQIVND (reference sequence). The CDR3 DNA reads as TGTGCCAGTAGTATAGATCCGTTCTCTGGAAACACCATATATTTT. Translating gives CASSIDPFSGNTIYF.

This clone was picked up one time. The rearrangement links TRBV5-6 to TRBJ2-5; possibly TRBD1 or TRBD2 for D (5 bases each). The CDR3 has 12 amino acids. The ends were cut back, 1 base at V and 5 bases at J, with 6 bases in the middle. Germline values: CDR1 SGHDT, CDR2 YYEEEE. The CDR3 reads CASSLWGETQYF. CDR3 in DNA: TGTGCCAGCAGCTTGTGGGGGGAGACCCAGTACTTC.

V usage is TRBV19 and J usage is TRBJ1-3, with D maybe TRBD1 (5 bases). Germline-derived CDR1 and CDR2 are LNHDA and SQIVND (reference sequence). V gave up 3 bases and J gave up 3 bases, with 15 bases separating them. This CDR3 region has 16 residues. The CDR3 protein is CASSMGPLGGGNTIYF. CDR3 nucleotides: TGTGCCAGTAGTATGGGACCCCTTGGGGGTGGAAACACCATATATTTT.

The chain employs TRBV15 and TRBJ2-3; 8 bases map to TRBD2. After removal of 9 bases from V and 0 bases from J, the junction contained 2 bases not matched to a gene. The germline CDR1 and CDR2 sequences are LNHNV and YYDKDF (reference sequence). CDR3 length: 13 residues. CDR3 loop: CATKRGSTDTQYF. The CDR3, as DNA: TGTGCCACAAAGCGGGGGAGCACAGATACGCAGTATTTT.

The chain combines TRBV27 with TRBJ1-5; no clear D. Deletions cut 4 bases from V and 0 bases from J, with 10 bases between. Germline CDR1 is MNHEY and CDR2 is SMNVEV (reference sequence). The CDR3 extends over 15 amino acids. CDR3 nucleotides: TGTGCCAGCAGTTCCAGGTTTTATAGCAATCAGCCCCAGCATTTT. The encoded protein is CASSSRFYSNQPQHF.

This rearrangement joins TRBV3-1 (or the pseudogene TRBV3-2) to TRBJ1-6; TRBD1 matches 7 bases. The CDR3 is 14 residues long. Germline loops: CDR1 LGHDT, CDR2 YNNKEL (reference sequence). Trimming cost V 1 base and J 9 bases; bases outside gene matches: 3. CDR3 sequence: CASSQGHRGSPLHF. The CDR3 region has the DNA TGTGCCAGCAGCCAAGGGCACAGGGGTTCACCCCTCCACTTT.